This TCR beta chain was profiled in a study of shared clonotypes between healthy human individuals. Donors were healthy HIV-negative adults without recently reported acute infections or vaccinations. Each cell subset's genomic DNA was divided evenly among several immunoSEQ plates. Here immunoSEQ multiplex PCR was the method, and the copy in TCRdb shows in-frame clones only, minus some. The sample consists of over a million clones, about 76% of them appearing once. This CDR3 comprises 15 residues. CDR1 is SGHTA and CDR2 is FQGNSA in the germline V gene. J gave up 6 bases and V 4 bases, and 8 bases lay outside the gene matches.

This chain connects TRBV7-2 to TRBJ2-1; 8 positions match TRBD1. The sequencing input was memory CD4+ T cells sorted from blood. The subset is: CD45RA-negative fraction. This TCR was sampled from a man younger than 30 in good health. This CDR3 is CASSSQGALINEQFF. CDR3 nucleotide sequence: TGTGCCAGCAGCTCCCAGGGGGCCCTAATCAATGAGCAGTTCTTC.